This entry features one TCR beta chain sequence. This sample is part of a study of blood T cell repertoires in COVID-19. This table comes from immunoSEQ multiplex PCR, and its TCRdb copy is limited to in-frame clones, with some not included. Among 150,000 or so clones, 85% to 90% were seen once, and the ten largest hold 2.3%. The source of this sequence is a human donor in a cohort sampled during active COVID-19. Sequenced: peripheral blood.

CDR3 sequence: CASSPGRTDTQYF. DNA for the CDR3: TGTGCCAGCTCACCAGGGCGCACAGATACGCAGTATTTT. J is TRBJ2-3 and V is TRBV18; no clear D. Deletions cut 2 bases from V and 1 base from J, with 4 bases between. The CDR3 spans 13 residues. Germline V gene data show CDR1 as KGHSH and CDR2 as LQKENI.